This T cell receptor beta chain is drawn from a study of blood T cell repertoires in COVID-19. The germline V gene has CDR1 SGHVS and CDR2 FQNEAQ. CDR3 length equals 17 residues. Trimming left V 5 bases short and J 0 bases short, with 19 bases between. Only in-frame clones appear in the TCRdb table, and some are missing; sequencing was by immunoSEQ multiplex PCR. The sample comprises tens of thousands of clones, 75% to 90% of which are singletons, and roughly 7.2% rests with the top ten. The chain is built from TRBV7-8 and TRBJ1-2; D is ambiguous. Material: peripheral blood. This clonotype originated in a man between 60 and 75 years old with acute or convalescent COVID-19. CDR3: CASSTGRRVAPNYGYTF. The CDR3 nucleotides are TGTGCCAGCAGCACGGGAAGACGGGTTGCCCCTAACTATGGCTACACCTTC.